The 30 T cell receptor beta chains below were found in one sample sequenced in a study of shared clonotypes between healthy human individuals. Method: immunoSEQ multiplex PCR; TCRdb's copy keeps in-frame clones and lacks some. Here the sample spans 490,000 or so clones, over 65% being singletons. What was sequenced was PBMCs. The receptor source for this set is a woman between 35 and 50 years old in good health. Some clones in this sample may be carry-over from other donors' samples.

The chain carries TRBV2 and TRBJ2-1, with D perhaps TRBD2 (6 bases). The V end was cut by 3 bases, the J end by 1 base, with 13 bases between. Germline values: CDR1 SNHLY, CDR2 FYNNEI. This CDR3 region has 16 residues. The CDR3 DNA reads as TGTGCCAGCAGTGAGGAAGCGGGTTATTCCTACAATGAGCAGTTCTTC. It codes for CASSEEAGYSYNEQFF.

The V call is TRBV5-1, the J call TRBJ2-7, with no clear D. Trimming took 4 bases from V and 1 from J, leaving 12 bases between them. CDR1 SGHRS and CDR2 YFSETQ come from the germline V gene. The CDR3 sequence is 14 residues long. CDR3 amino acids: CASSRQDFSYEQYF. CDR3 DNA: TGCGCCAGCAGCCGCCAAGATTTTTCCTACGAGCAGTACTTC.

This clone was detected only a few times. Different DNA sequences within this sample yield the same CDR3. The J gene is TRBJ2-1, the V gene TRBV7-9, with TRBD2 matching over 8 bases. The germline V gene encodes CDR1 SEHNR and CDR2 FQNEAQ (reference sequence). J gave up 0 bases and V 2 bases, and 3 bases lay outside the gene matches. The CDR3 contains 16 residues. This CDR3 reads CASSLSLAGSYNEQFF. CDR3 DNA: TGTGCCAGCAGCTTAAGTCTAGCGGGCTCCTACAATGAGCAGTTCTTC.

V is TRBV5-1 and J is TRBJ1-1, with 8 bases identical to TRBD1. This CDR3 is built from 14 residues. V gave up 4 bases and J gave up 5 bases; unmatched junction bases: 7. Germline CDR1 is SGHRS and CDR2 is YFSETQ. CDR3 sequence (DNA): TGCGCCAGCAGCCTCGACAGGGGTCAGACTGAAGCTTTCTTT. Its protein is CASSLDRGQTEAFF.

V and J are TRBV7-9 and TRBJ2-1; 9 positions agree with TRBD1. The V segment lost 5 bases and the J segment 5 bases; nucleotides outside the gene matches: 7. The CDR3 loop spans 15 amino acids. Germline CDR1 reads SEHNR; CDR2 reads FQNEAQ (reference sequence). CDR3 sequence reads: CASSVGQGSHNEQFF. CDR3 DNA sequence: TGTGCCAGCAGCGTCGGACAGGGGTCCCACAATGAGCAGTTCTTC.

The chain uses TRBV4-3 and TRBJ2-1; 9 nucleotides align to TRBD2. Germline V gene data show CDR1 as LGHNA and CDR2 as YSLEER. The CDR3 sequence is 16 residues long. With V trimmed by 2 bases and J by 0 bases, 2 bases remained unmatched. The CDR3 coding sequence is TGCGCCAGCAGCCAAAGCGGGAGGCGCTCCTACAATGAGCAGTTCTTC. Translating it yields CASSQSGRRSYNEQFF.

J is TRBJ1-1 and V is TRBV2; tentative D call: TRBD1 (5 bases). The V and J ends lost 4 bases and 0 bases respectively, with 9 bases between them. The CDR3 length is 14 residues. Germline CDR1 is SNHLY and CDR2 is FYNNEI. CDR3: CASSGGRLNTEAFF. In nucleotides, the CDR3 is TGTGCCAGCAGTGGGGGACGGCTGAACACTGAAGCTTTCTTT.

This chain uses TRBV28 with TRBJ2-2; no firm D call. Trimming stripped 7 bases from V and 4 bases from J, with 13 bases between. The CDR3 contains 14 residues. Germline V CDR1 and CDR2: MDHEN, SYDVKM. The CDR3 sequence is CASTKGDGTGELFF. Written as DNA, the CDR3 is TGTGCCAGCACCAAGGGCGATGGCACCGGGGAGCTGTTTTTT.

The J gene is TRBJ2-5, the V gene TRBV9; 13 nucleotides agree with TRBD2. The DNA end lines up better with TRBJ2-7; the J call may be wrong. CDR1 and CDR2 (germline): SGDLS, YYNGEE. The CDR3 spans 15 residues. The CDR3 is CASSVGTSGTYEQYF. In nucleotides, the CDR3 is TGTGCCAGCAGCGTTGGGACTAGCGGGACCTACGAGCAGTACTTC.

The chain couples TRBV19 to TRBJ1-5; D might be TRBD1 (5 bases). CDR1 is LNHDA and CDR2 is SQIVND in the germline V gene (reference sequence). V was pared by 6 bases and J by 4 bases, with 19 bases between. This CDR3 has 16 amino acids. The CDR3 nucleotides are TGTGCCAGTAGGGACCGAGGGACCCCGGGGAATCAGCCCCAGCATTTT. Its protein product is CASRDRGTPGNQPQHF.

CDR3 DNA sequence: TGTGCCAGCAGCACCGGACCGGAGAGGGAGCAGTACTTC. Amino acids: CASSTGPEREQYF. This chain joins TRBV7-8 and TRBJ2-7, with D unclear. Germline CDR1 SGHVS, CDR2 FQNEAQ. V was trimmed by 5 bases and J by 7 bases, leaving 15 bases between them. The CDR3 has 13 amino acids.

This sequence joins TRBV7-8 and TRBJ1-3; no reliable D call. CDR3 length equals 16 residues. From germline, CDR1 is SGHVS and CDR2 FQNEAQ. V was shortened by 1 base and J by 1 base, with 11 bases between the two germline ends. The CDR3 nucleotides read TGTGCCAGCAGCTTAGGTCACCGGTTTTCTGGAAACACCATATATTTT. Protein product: CASSLGHRFSGNTIYF.

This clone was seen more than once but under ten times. The CDR3 region is CASSLIDRENTEAFF. DNA for the CDR3: TGTGCCAGCAGTTTAATTGACAGGGAGAACACTGAAGCTTTCTTT. The J gene is TRBJ1-1, the V gene TRBV27; TRBD1 agrees at 7 bases. The V gene end was trimmed by 2 bases and the J gene end by 1 base; junction bases not matched to a gene: 4. The germline gives CDR1 MNHEY, CDR2 SMNVEV (reference sequence). The CDR3 length is 15 residues.

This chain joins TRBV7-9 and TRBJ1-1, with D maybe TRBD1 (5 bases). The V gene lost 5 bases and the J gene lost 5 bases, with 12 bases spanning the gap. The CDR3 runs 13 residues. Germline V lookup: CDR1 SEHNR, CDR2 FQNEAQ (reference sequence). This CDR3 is CASSPPGGTEAFF. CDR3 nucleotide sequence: TGTGCCAGCAGCCCCCCGGGGGGGACTGAAGCTTTCTTT.

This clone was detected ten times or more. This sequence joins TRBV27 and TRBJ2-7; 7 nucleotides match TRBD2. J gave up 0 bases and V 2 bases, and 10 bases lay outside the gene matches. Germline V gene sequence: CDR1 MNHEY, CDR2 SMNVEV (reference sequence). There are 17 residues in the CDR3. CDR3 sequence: CASSLRGGRGLSYEQYF. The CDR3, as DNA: TGTGCCAGCAGTTTACGTGGGGGGAGGGGCCTCTCCTACGAGCAGTACTTC.

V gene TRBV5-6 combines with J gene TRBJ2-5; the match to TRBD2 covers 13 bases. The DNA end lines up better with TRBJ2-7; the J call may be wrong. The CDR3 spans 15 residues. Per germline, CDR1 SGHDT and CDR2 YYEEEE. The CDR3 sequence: CASSQLAGGTYEQYF. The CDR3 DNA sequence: TGTGCCAGCAGTCAACTAGCGGGAGGGACCTACGAGCAGTACTTC.

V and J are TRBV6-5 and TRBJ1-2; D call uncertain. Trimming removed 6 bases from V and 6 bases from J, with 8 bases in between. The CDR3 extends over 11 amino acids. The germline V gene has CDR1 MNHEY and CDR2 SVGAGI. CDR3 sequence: CASRNWDGYTF. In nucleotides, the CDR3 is TGTGCCAGCAGGAATTGGGATGGCTACACCTTC.

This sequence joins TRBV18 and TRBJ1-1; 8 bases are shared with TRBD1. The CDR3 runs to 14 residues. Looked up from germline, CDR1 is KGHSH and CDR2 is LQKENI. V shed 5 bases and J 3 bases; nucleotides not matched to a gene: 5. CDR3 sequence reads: CASSETGEDTEAFF. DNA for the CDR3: TGTGCCAGCTCAGAGACAGGGGAGGACACTGAAGCTTTCTTT.

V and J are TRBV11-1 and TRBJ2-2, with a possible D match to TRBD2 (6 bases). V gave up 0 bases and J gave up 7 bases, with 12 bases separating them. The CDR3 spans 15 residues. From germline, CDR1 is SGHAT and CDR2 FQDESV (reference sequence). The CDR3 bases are TGTGCCAGCAGCTTAGCGCCGGGAGCGGGCGGGGAGCTGTTTTTT. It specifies CASSLAPGAGGELFF.

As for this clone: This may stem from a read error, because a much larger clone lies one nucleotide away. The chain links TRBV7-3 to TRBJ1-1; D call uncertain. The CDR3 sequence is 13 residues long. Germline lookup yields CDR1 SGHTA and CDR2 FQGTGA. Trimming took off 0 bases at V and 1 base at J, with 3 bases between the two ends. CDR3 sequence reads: CASSLTTNTEAFF. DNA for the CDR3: TGTGCCAGCAGCTTAACGACGAACACTGAAGCTTTCTTT.

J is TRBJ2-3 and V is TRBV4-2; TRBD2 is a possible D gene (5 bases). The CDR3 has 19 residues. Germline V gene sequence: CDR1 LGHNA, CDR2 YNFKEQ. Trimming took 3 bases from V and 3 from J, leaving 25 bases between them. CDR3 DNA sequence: TGTGCCAGCAGCCAGGACCTTGACACCGATAGCGTGGGGACAGATACGCAGTATTTT. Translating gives CASSQDLDTDSVGTDTQYF.

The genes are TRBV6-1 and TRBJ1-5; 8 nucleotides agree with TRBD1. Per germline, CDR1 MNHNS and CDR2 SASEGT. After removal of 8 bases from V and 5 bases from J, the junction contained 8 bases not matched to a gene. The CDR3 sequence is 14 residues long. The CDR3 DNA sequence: TGTGCCAGCTCCGGGACAGGCAACTATCAGCCCCAGCATTTT. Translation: CASSGTGNYQPQHF.

The CDR3 here is CASSGKQGHLSGYTF. The CDR3 DNA follows: TGTGCCAGCAGTGGAAAACAGGGGCACCTTTCTGGCTACACCTTC. V usage is TRBV25-1 and J usage is TRBJ1-2, with 7 bases matching TRBD1. This CDR3 is built from 15 residues. V lost 4 bases and J lost 7; bases outside the gene matches: 12. The germline V gene encodes CDR1 MGHDK and CDR2 SYGVNS.

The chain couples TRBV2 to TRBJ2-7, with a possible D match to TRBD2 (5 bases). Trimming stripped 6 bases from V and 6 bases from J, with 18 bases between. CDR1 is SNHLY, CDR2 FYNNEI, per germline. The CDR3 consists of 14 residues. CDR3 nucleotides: TGTGCCAGCAGAGTCGAGAGGTCTAGCCGCGAGCAGTACTTC. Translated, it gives CASRVERSSREQYF.

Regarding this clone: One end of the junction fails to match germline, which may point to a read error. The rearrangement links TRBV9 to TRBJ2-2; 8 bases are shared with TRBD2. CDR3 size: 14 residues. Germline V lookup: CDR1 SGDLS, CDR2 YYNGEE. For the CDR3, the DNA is TGTGCCAGCAGGGTAGCGGGAAACACCGGGGAGCTGTTTTTT. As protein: CASRVAGNTGELFF.

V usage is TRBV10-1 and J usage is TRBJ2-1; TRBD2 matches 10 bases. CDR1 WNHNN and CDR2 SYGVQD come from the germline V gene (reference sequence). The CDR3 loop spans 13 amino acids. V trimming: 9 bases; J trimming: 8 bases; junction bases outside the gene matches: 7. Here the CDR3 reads CARLSGRRDEQFF. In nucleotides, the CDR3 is TGCGCCAGGCTTAGCGGGAGGAGGGATGAGCAGTTCTTC.

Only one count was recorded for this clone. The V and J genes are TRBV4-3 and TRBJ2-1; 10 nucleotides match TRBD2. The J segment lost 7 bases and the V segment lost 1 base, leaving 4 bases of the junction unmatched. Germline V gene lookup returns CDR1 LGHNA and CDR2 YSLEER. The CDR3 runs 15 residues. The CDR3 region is CASSQGPSGRNEQFF. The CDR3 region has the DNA TGCGCCAGCAGCCAAGGTCCTAGCGGGAGAAATGAGCAGTTCTTC.

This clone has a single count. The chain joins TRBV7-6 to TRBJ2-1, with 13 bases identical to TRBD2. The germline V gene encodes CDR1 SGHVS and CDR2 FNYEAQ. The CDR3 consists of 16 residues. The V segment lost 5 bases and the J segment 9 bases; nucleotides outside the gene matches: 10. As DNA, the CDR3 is TGTGCCAGCAGCCCGGGAGGACTAGCGGGAGAGGCTGAGCAGTTCTTC. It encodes CASSPGGLAGEAEQFF. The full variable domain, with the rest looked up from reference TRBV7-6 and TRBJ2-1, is GAGVSQSPRYKVTKRGQDVALRCDPISGHVSLYWYRQALGQGPEFLTYFNYEAQQDKSGLPNDRFSAERPEGSISTLTIQRTEQRDSAMYRCASSPGGLAGEAEQFFGPGTRLTVL.

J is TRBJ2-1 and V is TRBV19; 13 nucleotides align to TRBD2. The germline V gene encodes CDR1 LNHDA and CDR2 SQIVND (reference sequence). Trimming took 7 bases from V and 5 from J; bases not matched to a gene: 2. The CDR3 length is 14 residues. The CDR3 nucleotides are TGTGCCAGTATCGGGACTAGCGGGAACAATGAGCAGTTCTTC. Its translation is CASIGTSGNNEQFF.

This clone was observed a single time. The chain's CDR3 is CASSGGPMNTEAFF. The CDR3, as DNA: TGTGCCAGCTCTGGGGGCCCGATGAACACTGAAGCTTTCTTT. J is TRBJ1-1 and V is TRBV7-9, with D perhaps matching TRBD1 (6 bases). This CDR3 has 14 amino acids. Germline V gene data show CDR1 as SEHNR and CDR2 as FQNEAQ (reference sequence). V was shortened by 8 bases and J by 0 bases, with 13 bases between the two germline ends.